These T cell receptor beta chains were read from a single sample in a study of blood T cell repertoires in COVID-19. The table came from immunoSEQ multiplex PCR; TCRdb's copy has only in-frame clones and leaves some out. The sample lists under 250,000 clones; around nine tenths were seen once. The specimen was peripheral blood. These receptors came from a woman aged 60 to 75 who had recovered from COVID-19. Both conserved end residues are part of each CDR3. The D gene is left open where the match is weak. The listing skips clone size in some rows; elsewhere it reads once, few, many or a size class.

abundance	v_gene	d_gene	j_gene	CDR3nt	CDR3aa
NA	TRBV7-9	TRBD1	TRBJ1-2	TGTGCCAGCAGCAGGGACAGGGGGCCCTATGGCTACACCTTC	CASSRDRGPYGYTF
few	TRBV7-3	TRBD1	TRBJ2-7	TGTGCCAGCAGCTTAAAGGGACAGGGGGCCCACGAGCAGTACTTC	CASSLKGQGAHEQYF
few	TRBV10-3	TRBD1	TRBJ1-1	TGTGCCATCAGTGAGGAGGGGGCGACTGAAGCTTTCTTT	CAISEEGATEAFF
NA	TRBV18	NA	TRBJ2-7	TGTGCCAGCTCCCTCGGGGGACTCTACGAGCAGTACTTC	CASSLGGLYEQYF
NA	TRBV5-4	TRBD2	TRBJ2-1	TGTGCCAGCAGCTATAGCGGGGGGGCCGGGGAGCAGTTCTTC	CASSYSGGAGEQFF
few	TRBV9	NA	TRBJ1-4	TGTGCCAGCAGCGTAGCACACAGGGCGACTAATGAAAAACTGTTTTTT	CASSVAHRATNEKLFF
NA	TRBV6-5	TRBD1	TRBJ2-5	TGTGCCAGCAGAGTGACAGGGGCCAGGGAGACCCAGTACTTC	CASRVTGARETQYF
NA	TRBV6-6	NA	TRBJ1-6	TGTGCCAGCAGTTACTCGAACTATGGCTCACCCCTCCACTTT	CASSYSNYGSPLHF
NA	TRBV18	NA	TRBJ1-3	TGTGCCAGCTCACGGGAGGTCTCTGGAAACACCATATATTTT	CASSREVSGNTIYF
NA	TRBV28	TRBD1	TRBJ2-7	TGTGCCAGCTTGAGGGACAGGGCGAACTACGAGCAGTACTTC	CASLRDRANYEQYF
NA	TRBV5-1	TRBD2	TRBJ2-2	TGCGCCAGCAGCCTCCTAGCGGGGGGCAACACCGGGGAGCTGTTTTTT	CASSLLAGGNTGELFF
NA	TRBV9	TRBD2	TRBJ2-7	TGTGCCAGCAGCCCCCGAGGGTCGGGGGGCGAGCAGTACTTC	CASSPRGSGGEQYF
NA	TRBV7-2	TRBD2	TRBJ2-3	TGTGCCAGCAGCGTCGGCGGACTAGCTTTCCGTGATACGCAGTATTTT	CASSVGGLAFRDTQYF
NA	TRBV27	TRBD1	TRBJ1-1	TGTGCCAGCAGTTTGTCCAGGGGGCGGATCACTGAAGCTTTCTTT	CASSLSRGRITEAFF
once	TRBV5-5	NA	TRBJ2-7	TGTGCCAGCAGTAGGGGTGCCTACGAGCAGTACTTC	CASSRGAYEQYF
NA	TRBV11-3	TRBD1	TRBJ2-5	TGTGCCAGCAGCCCCCGGACAGGCCAAGAGACCCAGTACTTC	CASSPRTGQETQYF
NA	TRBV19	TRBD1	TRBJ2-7	TGTGCCAGTAGGCCACAGGGGGGCGAGCAGTACTTC	CASRPQGGEQYF
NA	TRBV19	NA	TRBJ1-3	TGTGCCAGTATGGCAAGTCTCTCTGGAAACACCATATATTTT	CASMASLSGNTIYF
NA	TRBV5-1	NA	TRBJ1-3	TGCGCCAGCAGCCTCTCCGCCCAGGCTCAGGGAACCACCATATATTTT	CASSLSAQAQGTTIYF
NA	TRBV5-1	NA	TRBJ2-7	TGCGCCAGCAGCTTGGTGGGTTCACCGGGTGGCGAGCAGTACTTC	CASSLVGSPGGEQYF
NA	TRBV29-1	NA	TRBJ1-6	TGCAGCGTTAGTCAAGGGGAGGGTTCACCCCTCCACTTT	CSVSQGEGSPLHF
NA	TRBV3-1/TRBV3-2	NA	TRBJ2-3	TGTGCCAGCAGCCAAGTGACCGGGGGAACAGATACGCAGTATTTT	CASSQVTGGTDTQYF
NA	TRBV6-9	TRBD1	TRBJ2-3	TGTGCCAGCAGTAAGCCGGGACAGGGAAACACAGATACGCAGTATTTT	CASSKPGQGNTDTQYF
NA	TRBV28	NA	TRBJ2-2	TGTGCCAGCAGCCCCCCCTGGGGGGGCGCCGCCACCGGGGAGCTGTTTTTT	CASSPPWGGAATGELFF
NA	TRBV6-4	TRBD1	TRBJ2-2	TGTGCCAGCAATTACACAGGGGGCGTACCTTGGACCGGGGAGCTGTTTTTT	CASNYTGGVPWTGELFF
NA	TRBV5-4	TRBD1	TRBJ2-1	TGTGCCAGCAGCACGACAGGGGCCCTTTCTTACAATGAGCAGTTCTTC	CASSTTGALSYNEQFF
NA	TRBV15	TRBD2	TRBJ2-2	TGTGCCACCAGCAGAGATCGGGGGGTGGGCACCGGGGAGCTGTTTTTT	CATSRDRGVGTGELFF
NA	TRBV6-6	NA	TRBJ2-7	TGTGCCAGCAGCCCTCTTCTCGAGCAGTACTTC	CASSPLLEQYF
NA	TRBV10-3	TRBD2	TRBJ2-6	TGTGCCATCAGTGAACGGTCTAGCGGGGGGGCTAGTGGGGCCAACGTCCTGACTTTC	CAISERSSGGASGANVLTF
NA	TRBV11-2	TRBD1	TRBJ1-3	TGTGCCAGCAGCTGGACAGGGGGCTCCTCTGGAAACACCATATATTTT	CASSWTGGSSGNTIYF
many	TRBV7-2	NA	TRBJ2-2	TGTGCCAGCAGCTTTACCCGGGACACCGCGAACACCGGGGAGCTGTTTTTT	CASSFTRDTANTGELFF
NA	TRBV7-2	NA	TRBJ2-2	TGTGCCAGCAGCTTACTGGGACAAGGCACCGGGGAGCTGTTTTTT	CASSLLGQGTGELFF
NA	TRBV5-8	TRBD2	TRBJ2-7	TGTGCCAGCAGCTTGGTGACTAGCGGGGGGGCTGACTACGAGCAGTACTTC	CASSLVTSGGADYEQYF
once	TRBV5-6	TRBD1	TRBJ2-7	TGTGCCAGCAGCCCCGGGACAGGGCCCGAGCAGTACTTC	CASSPGTGPEQYF
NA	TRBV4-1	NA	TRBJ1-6	TGCGCCAGCAGCCCCTGGGAGAGTGATTATAATTCACCCCTCCACTTT	CASSPWESDYNSPLHF
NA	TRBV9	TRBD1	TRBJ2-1	TGTGCCAGCAGCCTCACAGGGGACGCATCTTTTGAGCAGTTCTTC	CASSLTGDASFEQFF
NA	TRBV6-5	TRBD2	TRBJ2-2	TGTGCCAGCAGCACGCTAGCGGGGAACACCGGGGAGCTGTTTTTT	CASSTLAGNTGELFF
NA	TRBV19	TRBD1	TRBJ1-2	TGTGCCAGTAGATGGGACAGGGAGGGTGGCTACACCTTC	CASRWDREGGYTF
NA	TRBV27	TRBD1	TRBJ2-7	TGTGCCAGCAGTTTGACAGGGAGCGAGCAGTACTTC	CASSLTGSEQYF
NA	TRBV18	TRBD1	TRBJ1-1	TGTGCCAGCTCACCCCCGGGACAGATGCGGACTGAAGCTTTCTTT	CASSPPGQMRTEAFF
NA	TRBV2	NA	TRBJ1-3	TGTGCCAGCACACCCCAAATCTCAGGGAGGGCCATATATTTT	CASTPQISGRAIYF
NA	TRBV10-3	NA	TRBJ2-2	TGTGCCATCAGTGATTCAAGAGGAACTCGGAACACCGGGGAGCTGTTTTTT	CAISDSRGTRNTGELFF
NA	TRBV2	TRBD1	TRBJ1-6	TGTGCCAGCAGCGCCGGGACAGCTTCTTCACCCCTCCACTTT	CASSAGTASSPLHF
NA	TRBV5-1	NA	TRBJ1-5	TGCGCCAGCAGCCCCGAAGGGGGGGCTTGGCAGCCCCAGCATTTT	CASSPEGGAWQPQHF